These 23 T cell receptor beta chains originate from one sample sequenced in a study of cytomegalovirus exposure and HLA in healthy donors. Primers: 60 Vbeta forward and 13 Jbeta reverse. Clones were sequenced by immunoSEQ multiplex PCR, and TCRdb holds only the in-frame ones, with some missing. The data hold about 130,000 clones, with about 80% observed a single time. The sequencing input was PBMCs. The origin of the receptors is a man aged 25-45 years in good health and CMV-seropositive.

V gene TRBV9 combines with J gene TRBJ2-3; a weak D match, TRBD2 (5 bases). The CDR3 is 15 residues long. V lost 0 bases, J lost 0 bases, and 8 bases lay in between. In germline, CDR1 is SGDLS, CDR2 YYNGEE. Here the CDR3 reads CASSVDRTSTDTQYF. The DNA of the CDR3 is TGTGCCAGCAGCGTAGATCGGACTAGCACAGATACGCAGTATTTT.

The chain has TRBV28 and TRBJ2-7, with D possibly TRBD2 on 5 matching bases. Trimming took off 4 bases at V and 0 bases at J, with 16 bases between the two ends. Germline V gene data show CDR1 as MDHEN and CDR2 as SYDVKM. This CDR3 region has 16 residues. CDR3 nucleotide sequence: TGTGCCAGCAGTTCCCCCTCTGCGGGTAGCTCCTACGAGCAGTACTTC. Protein sequence: CASSSPSAGSSYEQYF.

The V call is TRBV28, the J call TRBJ2-1; a possible D gene is TRBD2 (6 bases). Trimming took off 8 bases at V and 4 bases at J, with 15 bases between the two ends. The CDR3 consists of 14 residues. The germline V gene encodes CDR1 MDHEN and CDR2 SYDVKM. The CDR3 nucleotides are TGTGCCAGCGTCCATAGCGGAAAATACAATGAGCAGTTCTTC. This codes for CASVHSGKYNEQFF.

The rearrangement uses TRBV15 and TRBJ1-5; tentatively, D is TRBD1 (6 bases). CDR1 LNHNV and CDR2 YYDKDF come from the germline V gene (reference sequence). The CDR3 is made up of 14 amino acids. Trimming shortened V by 3 bases and J by 5 bases, and 11 bases separated the two germline ends. The DNA for the CDR3 is TGTGCCACCAGCAGGACAGGTAGGGATCAGCCCCAGCATTTT. As protein: CATSRTGRDQPQHF.

This clone occurred a few times. This chain links TRBV11-3 with TRBJ1-1; 9 nucleotides agree with TRBD1. V was pared by 5 bases and J by 0 bases, with 4 bases of the junction left unmatched. Germline CDR1 and CDR2: SGHNT and YENEEA. This CDR3 has 15 amino acids. The CDR3 nucleotides read TGTGCCAGCAGCATGGGACAGGGAATGAACACTGAAGCTTTCTTT. Translation: CASSMGQGMNTEAFF. The complete variable domain, with remaining parts taken from reference TRBV11-3 and TRBJ1-1, reads EAGVVQSPRYKIIEKKQPVAFWCNPISGHNTLYWYLQNLGQGPELLIRYENEEAVDDSQLPKDRFSAERLKGVDSTLKIQPAELGDSAVYLCASSMGQGMNTEAFFGQGTRLTVV.

This chain joins TRBV4-1 and TRBJ1-5; 7 nucleotides agree with TRBD1. Trimming removed 1 base from V and 4 bases from J; junction bases left unmatched: 10. There are 17 residues in the CDR3. CDR1 MGHRA and CDR2 YSYEKL come from the germline V gene. This CDR3 reads CASSQAAGGSWNQPQHF. DNA for the CDR3: TGCGCCAGCAGCCAAGCGGCAGGGGGTTCCTGGAATCAGCCCCAGCATTTT.

This clone has just one count. The chain combines TRBV29-1 with TRBJ1-2, with 9 bases that match TRBD1. The germline V gene has CDR1 SQVTM and CDR2 ANQGSEA. V was clipped by 6 bases and J by 3 bases; unmatched bases: 5. CDR3 size: 13 residues. Here the CDR3 DNA reads TGCAGCGTATCGGACAGGGGCGACTATGGCTACACCTTC. Translated: CSVSDRGDYGYTF.

The V gene is TRBV7-9, the J gene TRBJ2-1; 10 bases map to TRBD2. In germline, CDR1 is SEHNR, CDR2 FQNEAQ (reference sequence). CDR3 size: 16 residues. The V segment lost 5 bases and the J segment 3 bases; nucleotides outside the gene matches: 7. The CDR3 DNA sequence: TGTGCCAGCAGCATCCTACTAGCGGGGTACTACAATGAGCAGTTCTTC. As protein: CASSILLAGYYNEQFF.

The V call is TRBV4-3, the J call TRBJ1-3; D uncertain. Germline CDR1 reads LGHNA; CDR2 reads YSLEER. The CDR3 has 16 residues. V gave up 1 base and J gave up 5 bases, with 15 bases separating them. The CDR3 coding sequence is TGCGCCAGCAGCCAAGGACGTCGAGAGGTCCGAAACACCATATATTTT. Translation: CASSQGRREVRNTIYF.

The rearrangement uses TRBV27 and TRBJ2-7; 9 positions match TRBD1. V was clipped by 4 bases and J by 2 bases; unmatched bases: 3. The CDR3 is 14 amino acids. Germline loops: CDR1 MNHEY, CDR2 SMNVEV (reference sequence). The CDR3 region has the DNA TGTGCCAGCAGTTGGCGGGACAGGGCCTACGAGCAGTACTTC. It codes for CASSWRDRAYEQYF.

J is TRBJ1-1 and V is TRBV4-3; 7 bases line up with TRBD1. The V gene's germline CDR1 is LGHNA and CDR2 YSLEER. The V gene end was trimmed by 0 bases and the J gene end by 3 bases; junction bases not matched to a gene: 10. CDR3 length equals 17 residues. DNA for the CDR3: TGCGCCAGCAGCCAAGATTGGAGGGACAGCCCAGACACTGAAGCTTTCTTT. Residues: CASSQDWRDSPDTEAFF.

The chain is built from TRBV27 and TRBJ2-3; 7 positions agree with TRBD2. The CDR3 contains 15 residues. Germline CDR1 and CDR2: MNHEY and SMNVEV (reference sequence). V was clipped by 5 bases and J by 4 bases; unmatched bases: 9. The CDR3 sequence is CASSPHTSESDTQYF. Written as DNA, the CDR3 is TGTGCCAGCAGTCCACACACTAGCGAGTCAGATACGCAGTATTTT.

J is TRBJ2-7 and V is TRBV7-6; D remains unclear. The CDR3 runs 12 residues. CDR1 is SGHVS, CDR2 FNYEAQ, per germline. Trimming took off 0 bases at V and 5 bases at J, with 5 bases between the two ends. CDR3 sequence reads: CASSLARNEQYF. DNA for the CDR3: TGTGCCAGCAGCTTAGCGCGCAACGAGCAGTACTTC.

The chain uses TRBV19 and TRBJ2-7, with TRBD2 as a possible D gene (5 bases). Germline V gives CDR1 LNHDA, CDR2 SQIVND (reference sequence). The V and J ends lost 3 bases and 5 bases respectively, with 14 bases between them. This CDR3 has 14 amino acids. In nucleotides, the CDR3 is TGTGCCAGTAGTATCGACGTTGCGGGCGACGAGCAGTACTTC. Protein product: CASSIDVAGDEQYF.

V is TRBV9 and J is TRBJ2-1, with 14 bases lining up with TRBD2. V lost 3 bases, J lost 6 bases, and 11 bases stayed unmatched. Germline lookup yields CDR1 SGDLS and CDR2 YYNGEE. The CDR3 runs 18 residues. This CDR3 is CASSDRLAGGSGSNEQFF. The CDR3 DNA reads TGTGCCAGCAGCGACCGACTAGCGGGAGGGTCAGGAAGCAATGAGCAGTTCTTC.

The chain couples TRBV6-6 to TRBJ1-4; D unresolved. The CDR3 sequence is 13 residues long. Trimming pared 8 bases from V and 4 bases from J, leaving 11 bases between. Germline lookup yields CDR1 MNHNY and CDR2 SVGAGI (reference sequence). The CDR3 loop is CASESSDNEKLFF. The DNA of the CDR3 is TGTGCCAGCGAGAGTTCTGATAATGAAAAACTGTTTTTT.

The rearrangement joins TRBV28 to TRBJ2-5, with 9 bases lining up with TRBD1. With V trimmed by 6 bases and J by 2 bases, 10 bases remained unmatched. Germline lookup yields CDR1 MDHEN and CDR2 SYDVKM. The CDR3 covers 16 residues. CDR3: CASRNTDRGTQETQYF. CDR3 bases: TGTGCCAGCAGAAATACGGACAGGGGTACGCAAGAGACCCAGTACTTC.

The chain links TRBV6-1 to TRBJ1-5; TRBD1 matches at 7 bases. The junction had 10 bases not matched to a gene; V was cut back by 5 bases and J by 6 bases. The CDR3 covers 15 residues. Per the germline V gene, CDR1 is MNHNS and CDR2 is SASEGT. The CDR3 spells CASSPRTGEVQPQHF. CDR3 bases: TGTGCCAGCAGTCCCCGAACAGGGGAGGTTCAGCCCCAGCATTTT.

In nucleotides, the CDR3 is TGTGCCAGCAGCTTGTCGCCCACTAGCGGGATATCTCGGACCCAGTACTTC. It specifies CASSLSPTSGISRTQYF. The rearrangement joins TRBV5-8 to TRBJ2-5; 10 nucleotides line up with TRBD2. This CDR3 region has 17 residues. The junction had 13 bases not matched to a gene; V was cut back by 1 base and J by 7 bases. The germline V gene has CDR1 SGHTS and CDR2 YDEGEE.

This sequence joins TRBV7-8 and TRBJ2-3; the match to TRBD2 covers 14 bases. Germline CDR1 is SGHVS and CDR2 is FQNEAQ. CDR3 length: 15 amino acids. V trimming: 1 base; J trimming: 8 bases; junction bases outside the gene matches: 2. The DNA for the CDR3 is TGTGCCAGCAGCTTAGAGGGACTAGCGGGAGCTACGCAGTATTTT. Protein product: CASSLEGLAGATQYF. The full variable domain, in which reference TRBV7-8 and TRBJ2-3 provide the parts outside the CDR3, is GAGVSQSPRYKVAKRGQDVALRCDPISGHVSLFWYQQALGQGPEFLTYFQNEAQLDKSGLPSDRFFAERPEGSVSTLKIQRTQQEDSAVYLCASSLEGLAGATQYFGPGTRLTVL.

V and J are TRBV10-3 and TRBJ1-4; D is possibly TRBD1 (6 bases). V shed 8 bases and J shed 3 bases, with 7 bases lying between them. The V gene's germline CDR1 is ENHRY and CDR2 SYGVKD. This CDR3 contains 12 residues. This CDR3 is CAIGQPNEKLFF. The CDR3 nucleotides are TGTGCCATCGGACAGCCTAATGAAAAACTGTTTTTT.

The CDR3 here is CASSLSQGRAGELFF. CDR3 sequence (DNA): TGTGCCAGCAGTTTATCGCAGGGAAGGGCCGGGGAGCTGTTTTTT. The chain combines TRBV27 with TRBJ2-2; the D gene is possibly TRBD1 (5 bases). Germline V CDR1 and CDR2: MNHEY, SMNVEV (reference sequence). The CDR3 is 15 residues long. The V gene lost 0 bases and the J gene lost 6 bases, with 11 bases spanning the gap.

V and J are TRBV18 and TRBJ2-7; 9 nucleotides match TRBD2. The V gene's germline CDR1 is KGHSH and CDR2 LQKENI. The CDR3 covers 18 residues. J was trimmed by 2 bases and V by 4 bases; bases with no gene match: 15. In DNA, the CDR3 is TGTGCCAGCTCACTGGGGGCTAGGGCAGCGGGAGGTCCCTACGAGCAGTACTTC. Its protein product is CASSLGARAAGGPYEQYF.